The 2 T cell receptor beta chains listed next were all sequenced from one sample in a study (dated by TCRdb to the mid-2010s). The library was prepared using 5' RACE. The sample was run on an Illumina MiSeq. TCRdb trimmed public reads at Q25 via fastp, called clones via MiXCR and kept in-frame beta chains. CDR3 protein sequences are deduplicated, and each keeps its most common genes and DNA. This sample lists roughly 69,000 distinct CDR3 sequences; under 25% were detected once. The top ten constitute 2.5% to 3% of the sample. The material sequenced was memory CD4+ T cells sorted from a lymph node. Taken with the paper, the label for cell subset or site translates to: memory CD4+ T cells, CD4+CD45RO+CD25-. The receptors come from a female donor with breast cancer.

There are a few counts of this clonotype. The chain joins TRBV24-1 to TRBJ1-2, with 11 bases fitting TRBD1. The CDR3 spans 13 residues. Per germline, CDR1 KGHDR and CDR2 SFDVKD. With V trimmed by 4 bases and J by 8 bases, 2 bases remained unmatched. The CDR3 spells CATSDRTGGGYTF. Here the CDR3 DNA reads TGTGCCACCAGTGACCGGACAGGGGGCGGCTACACCTTC.

On this clonotype: At one boundary the junction diverges from the germline segment, which might be a read error. The genes are TRBV5-1 and TRBJ2-2; D is perhaps TRBD2 (6 bases). CDR1 is SGHRS, CDR2 YFSETQ, per germline. The CDR3 is made up of 15 amino acids. The CDR3, as DNA: TGCGCCAGCAGCTTGGTGGGACTCCGCACCGGGGAGCTGTCTTTT. Translated: CASSLVGLRTGELSF.